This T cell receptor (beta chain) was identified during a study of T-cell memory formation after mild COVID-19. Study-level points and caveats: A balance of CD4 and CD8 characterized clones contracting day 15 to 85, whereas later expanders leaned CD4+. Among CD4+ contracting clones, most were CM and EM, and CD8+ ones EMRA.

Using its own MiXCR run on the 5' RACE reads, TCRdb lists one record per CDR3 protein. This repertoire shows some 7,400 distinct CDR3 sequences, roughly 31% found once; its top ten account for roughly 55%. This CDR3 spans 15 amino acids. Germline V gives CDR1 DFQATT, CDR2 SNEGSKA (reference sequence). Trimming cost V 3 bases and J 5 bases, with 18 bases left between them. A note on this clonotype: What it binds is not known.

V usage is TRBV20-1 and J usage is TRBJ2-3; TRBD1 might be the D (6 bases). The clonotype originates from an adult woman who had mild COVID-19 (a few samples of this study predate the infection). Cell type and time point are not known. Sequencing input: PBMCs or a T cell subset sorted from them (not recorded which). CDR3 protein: CSASDARGSGDTQYF. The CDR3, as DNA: TGCAGTGCTAGCGATGCCAGGGGATCCGGAGATACGCAGTATTTT.